The entry that follows covers one TCR beta chain sequence. Germline V gene lookup returns CDR1 SNHLY and CDR2 FYNNEI. The V and J ends lost 7 bases and 10 bases respectively, with 16 bases between them. The CDR3 is 13 amino acids. The entry originates in a study of blood T cell repertoires in COVID-19. About the study: COVID-19 samples collected from the United States, Italy and Spain covered acute and convalescent phases. PBMCs, B-cell-depleted T cells, or T cells were the source of the cDNA or gDNA that made up the material.

In the original workflow: Using reference gene primer amplification, nucleated cell counts were estimated. The repertoire was sequenced with immunoSEQ multiplex PCR; TCRdb's copy has only in-frame clones and lacks some. That table furnishes V, J and clone size, whereas the DNA furnished D and trimming. This sample has around 320,000 clones; nearly 90% occur once, and the top ten carry approximately 4%. Study members were between about 18 and 90 years old and lived in approximately 25 US regions. This TCR was recovered from a woman under 30 with acute COVID-19. Sequenced material: PBMCs or T cells enriched from blood (not recorded which). The genes are TRBV2 and TRBJ1-4, with a possible D match to TRBD1 (6 bases). CDR3 in DNA: TGTGCCAGCAATCGAGGGGGGGAGGGAAAACTGTTTTTT. It encodes CASNRGGEGKLFF.